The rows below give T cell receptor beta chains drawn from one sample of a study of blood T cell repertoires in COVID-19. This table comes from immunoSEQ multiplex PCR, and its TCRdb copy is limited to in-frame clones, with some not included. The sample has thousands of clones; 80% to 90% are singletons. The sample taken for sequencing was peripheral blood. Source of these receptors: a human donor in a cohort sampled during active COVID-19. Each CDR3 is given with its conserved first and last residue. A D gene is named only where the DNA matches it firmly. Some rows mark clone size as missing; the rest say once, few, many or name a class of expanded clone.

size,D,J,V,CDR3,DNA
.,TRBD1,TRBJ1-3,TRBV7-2,CASSAGQGSADTIYF,TGTGCCAGCAGCGCGGGACAGGGTAGTGCGGACACCATATATTTT
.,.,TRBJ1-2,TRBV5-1,CASTPRGDGTNYGYTF,TGCGCCAGCACGCCCCGCGGGGATGGGACTAACTATGGCTACACCTTC
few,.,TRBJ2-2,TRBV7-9,CASSLAETGPSELFF,TGTGCCAGCAGCCTAGCAGAGACAGGCCCGAGTGAGTTGTTTTTT
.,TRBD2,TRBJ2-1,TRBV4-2,CASSLRLAGASPTSSYNEQFF,TGTGCCAGCAGCCTCCGGCTAGCGGGGGCATCTCCTACGTCCTCCTACAATGAGCAGTTCTTC
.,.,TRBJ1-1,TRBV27,CASRQATEAFF,TGTGCCAGCCGCCAGGCCACTGAAGCTTTCTTT
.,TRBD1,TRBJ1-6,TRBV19,CASRGQASSYNSPLHF,TGTGCCAGTAGGGGACAGGCAAGCTCCTATAATTCACCCCTCCACTTT
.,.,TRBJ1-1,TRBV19,CASSLGTQNTEAFF,TGTGCCAGTAGTCTCGGGACACAGAACACTGAAGCTTTCTTT
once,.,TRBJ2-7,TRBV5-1,CASSLELGRPYEQYF,TGCGCCAGCAGCTTGGAGTTGGGCAGACCCTACGAGCAGTACTTC
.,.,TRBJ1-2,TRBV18,CASSPQEGRNYGYTF,TGTGCCAGCTCACCACAGGAGGGTAGGAACTATGGCTACACCTTC
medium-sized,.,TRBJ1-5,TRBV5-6,CASSWAGSNQPQHF,TGTGCCAGCAGCTGGGCAGGGAGCAATCAGCCCCAGCATTTT
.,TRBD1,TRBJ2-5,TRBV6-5,CASSGTGGIGETQYF,TGTGCCAGCAGCGGGACAGGGGGTATTGGGGAGACCCAGTACTTC
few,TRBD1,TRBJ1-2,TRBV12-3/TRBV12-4,CATLGQGGYGYTF,TGTGCCACCCTGGGACAGGGCGGCTATGGCTACACCTTC
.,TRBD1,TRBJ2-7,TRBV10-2,CASSQTGIYEQYF,TGCGCCAGCAGCCAGACAGGGATCTACGAGCAGTACTTC
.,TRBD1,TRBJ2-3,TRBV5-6,CASSPDRGVDTQYF,TGTGCCAGCAGCCCGGACAGGGGGGTAGATACGCAGTATTTT
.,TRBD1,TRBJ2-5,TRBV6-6,CASSYSTGARETQYF,TGTGCCAGCAGTTACTCTACAGGGGCCCGGGAGACCCAGTACTTC
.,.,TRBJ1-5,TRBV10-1,CASSADRQPQHF,TGCGCCAGCAGTGCCGACAGGCAGCCCCAGCATTTT
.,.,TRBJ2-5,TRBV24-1,CATSDLQGGTSQETQYF,TGTGCCACCAGTGATTTGCAGGGGGGAACAAGCCAAGAGACCCAGTACTTC
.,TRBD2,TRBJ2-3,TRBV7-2,CASSLAATSGSDTQYF,TGTGCCAGCAGCTTAGCAGCGACTAGCGGATCAGATACGCAGTATTTT
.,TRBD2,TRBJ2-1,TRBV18,CASSPPISTSGGPWYEQFF,TGTGCCAGCTCACCACCAATAAGCACTAGCGGGGGGCCCTGGTATGAGCAGTTCTTC
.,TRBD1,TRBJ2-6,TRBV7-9,CASSQDRAGANVLTF,TGTGCCAGCAGCCAAGACAGGGCCGGGGCCAACGTCCTGACTTTC
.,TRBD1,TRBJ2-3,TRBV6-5,CASRLDRGSTDTQYF,TGTGCCAGCAGACTGGACAGGGGGTCCACAGATACGCAGTATTTT
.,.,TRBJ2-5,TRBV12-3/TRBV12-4,CASSFRGQETQYF,TGTGCCAGCAGTTTTAGGGGGCAAGAGACCCAGTACTTC
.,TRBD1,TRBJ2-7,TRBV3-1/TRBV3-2,CASSLTGERYEQYF,TGTGCCAGCAGCCTCACAGGGGAGCGCTACGAGCAGTACTTC
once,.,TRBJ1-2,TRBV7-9,CASSSAGTDYGYTF,TGTGCCAGCAGCTCTGCAGGGACTGACTACGGCTACACCTTC
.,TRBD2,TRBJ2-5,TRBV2,CASRPGLAGETQYF,TGTGCCAGCAGACCGGGACTAGCGGGGGAGACCCAGTACTTC
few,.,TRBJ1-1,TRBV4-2,CASSQGTTPWNTEAFF,TGTGCCAGCAGCCAAGGCACAACCCCGTGGAACACTGAAGCTTTCTTT
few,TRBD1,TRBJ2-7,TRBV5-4,CASTQGMGQGTSEQYF,TGTGCCAGCACCCAGGGAATGGGACAGGGGACGAGCGAGCAGTACTTC
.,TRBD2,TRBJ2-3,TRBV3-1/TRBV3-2,CASSLRYGRGGLLSPDTQYF,TGTGCCAGCAGCCTAAGATACGGGCGGGGGGGCCTTTTGTCCCCAGATACGCAGTATTTT
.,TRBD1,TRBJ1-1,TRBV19,CASTNRDRVREAFF,TGTGCCAGTACCAACCGGGACAGGGTGAGGGAAGCTTTCTTT
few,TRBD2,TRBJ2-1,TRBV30,CAWSEGSGGKFF,TGTGCCTGGAGTGAAGGTAGCGGGGGGAAGTTCTTC
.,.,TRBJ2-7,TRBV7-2,CASSPGYEQYF,TGTGCCAGCAGCCCGGGGTACGAGCAGTACTTC
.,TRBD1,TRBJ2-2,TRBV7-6,CASSLFRTGELGGELFF,TGTGCCAGCAGCCTCTTCCGGACAGGGGAATTGGGCGGGGAGCTGTTTTTT
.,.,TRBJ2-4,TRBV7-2,CASSLSAVKNIQYF,TGTGCCAGCAGCTTATCCGCGGTCAAAAACATTCAGTACTTC
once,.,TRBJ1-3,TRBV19,CASSRDISSGNTIYF,TGTGCCAGTAGCAGGGACATATCCTCTGGAAACACCATATATTTT
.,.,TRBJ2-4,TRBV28,CASSSGFTGNIQYF,TGTGCCAGCAGTTCGGGGTTTACGGGAAACATTCAGTACTTC
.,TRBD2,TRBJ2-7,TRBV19,CATSPRGGEQYF,TGTGCCACCTCCCCTCGGGGGGGCGAGCAGTACTTC
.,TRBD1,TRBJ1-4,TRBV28,CASSRTGEKRATNEKLFF,TGTGCCAGCAGTCGTACAGGGGAGAAAAGGGCAACTAATGAAAAACTGTTTTTT
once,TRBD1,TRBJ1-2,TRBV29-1,CSVVWDRGNYGYTF,TGCAGCGTTGTATGGGACAGGGGCAACTATGGCTACACCTTC
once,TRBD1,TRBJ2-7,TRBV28,CASSRTGFSYEQYF,TGTGCCAGCAGCCGGACAGGATTTTCCTACGAGCAGTACTTC
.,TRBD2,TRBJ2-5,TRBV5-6,CASRGVGETQYF,TGTGCCAGCCGGGGGGTGGGAGAGACCCAGTACTTC
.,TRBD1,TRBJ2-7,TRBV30,CAWSLTGSHEQYF,TGTGCCTGGAGCTTGACAGGGAGCCACGAGCAGTACTTC
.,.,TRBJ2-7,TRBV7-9,CASNEQGYEQYF,TGTGCCAGCAACGAACAGGGCTACGAGCAGTACTTC
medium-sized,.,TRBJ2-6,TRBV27,CASSLWLSGANVLTF,TGTGCCAGCAGTTTATGGCTCTCTGGGGCCAACGTCCTGACTTTC
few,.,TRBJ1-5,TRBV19,CASSTGKRQPQHF,TGTGCCAGTAGTACGGGGAAGCGGCAGCCCCAGCATTTT
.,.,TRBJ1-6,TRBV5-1,CASSEVGALYNSPLHF,TGCGCCAGCAGCGAGGTGGGAGCTCTCTATAATTCACCCCTCCACTTT
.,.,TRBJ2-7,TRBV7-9,CASSLRPGYEQYF,TGTGCCAGCAGCTTGCGGCCGGGCTACGAGCAGTACTTC
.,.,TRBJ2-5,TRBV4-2,CASSQGAGAGETQYF,TGTGCCAGCAGCCAAGGCGCGGGGGCCGGAGAGACCCAGTACTTC
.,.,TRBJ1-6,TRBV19,CASSSGVRTNSPLHF,TGTGCCAGTAGTAGCGGGGTCAGAACTAATTCACCCCTCCACTTT
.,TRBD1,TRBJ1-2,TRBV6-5,CASSGTVPGYTF,TGTGCCAGCAGCGGGACAGTTCCTGGCTACACCTTC
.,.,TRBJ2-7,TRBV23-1,CASPSRRGAYEQYF,TGCGCCTCCCCTTCTCGGCGGGGAGCCTACGAGCAGTACTTC
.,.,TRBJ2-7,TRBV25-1,CASSDDGIFYEQYF,TGTGCCAGCAGTGATGATGGCATTTTCTACGAGCAGTACTTC
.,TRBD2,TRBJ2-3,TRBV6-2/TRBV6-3,CASSSLPSGGPTDTQYF,TGTGCCAGCAGCTCCTTGCCCAGCGGGGGGCCGACAGATACGCAGTATTTT
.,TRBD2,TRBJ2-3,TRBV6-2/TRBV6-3,CASSYSTERGGLTDTQYF,TGTGCCAGCAGTTACTCGACCGAGCGGGGGGGCTTAACAGATACGCAGTATTTT
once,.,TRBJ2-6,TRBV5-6,CASSLRLSGANVLTF,TGTGCCAGCAGCTTACGACTCTCTGGGGCCAACGTCCTGACTTTC
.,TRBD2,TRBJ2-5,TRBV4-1,CASSLQPQASGGRQETQYF,TGCGCCAGCAGCCTCCAACCCCAGGCTAGCGGGGGCCGCCAAGAGACCCAGTACTTC
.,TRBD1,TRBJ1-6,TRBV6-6,CASSRDRALGNSPLHF,TGTGCCAGCAGCCGCGACAGGGCATTGGGGAATTCACCCCTCCACTTT
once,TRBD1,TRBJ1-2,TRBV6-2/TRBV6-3,CASSSRTGGFGYTF,TGTGCCAGCAGTTCCCGGACAGGGGGCTTTGGCTACACCTTC
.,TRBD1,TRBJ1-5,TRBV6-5,CASSRDRVNQPQHF,TGTGCCAGCAGCAGGGACAGGGTCAATCAGCCCCAGCATTTT
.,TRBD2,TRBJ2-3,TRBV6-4,CASSDRPHGGERADTQYF,TGTGCCAGCAGTGACAGACCCCACGGGGGGGAGAGGGCAGATACGCAGTATTTT
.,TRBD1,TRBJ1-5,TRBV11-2,CASSSGSGQGHQPQHF,TGTGCCAGCAGCTCGGGGTCCGGACAGGGGCATCAGCCCCAGCATTTT